This TCR beta chain was identified during a study of blood T cell repertoires in COVID-19. Overall study: Acute-phase and convalescent COVID-19 samples originated in the United States, Italy and Spain. PBMCs, B-cell-depleted T cells, or T cells were the source of the cDNA or gDNA that made up the material.

Authors' analysis steps: Scientists estimated how many nucleated cells there were by amplifying reference gene primers. Sequencing used immunoSEQ multiplex PCR; TCRdb keeps in-frame clones, though not all of them. Clonal size and the V and J genes are those of that table, whereas D and trimming came from the DNA. The table lists 100,000 to 150,000 clones, 70% to 75% of them singletons. The V end was cut by 2 bases, the J end by 1 base, with 10 bases between. The germline V gene encodes CDR1 MDHEN and CDR2 SYDVKM. The CDR3 is 15 amino acids. The chain employs TRBV28 and TRBJ2-3, with D perhaps TRBD2 (5 bases). The receptor's source is a man older than 75 with COVID-19, enrolled during active disease. Sequenced material: peripheral blood. Here the CDR3 DNA reads TGTGCCAGCAGTTTAGGGCGGGCGGGCACAGATACGCAGTATTTT. Protein product: CASSLGRAGTDTQYF.